The clone carrying this T cell receptor (beta chain) appeared a few times. As yet, its antigen is unknown. Amplification of TCR alpha and beta CDR3 regions from RNA used iRepertoire nested multiplex PCR. Using its own MiXCR run on the multiplex PCR reads, TCRdb lists one record per CDR3 protein. The table includes more than 20,000 distinct CDR3 sequences, around 23% detected once. These data belong to a study of glioma-infiltrating T cells. The study, taken as a whole, reports: Gliomas, especially low-grade, showed above-expected tissue-blood divergence; non-neoplastic patients showed below. CDR3 overlap between tissue and blood was very small.

The sample comprised glioma tissue, nonneoplastic brain tissue, or PBMCs (not recorded which). The TCR was taken from a human donor with low-grade glioma or glioblastoma, undergoing nonglioma brain surgery, or in good health (not recorded which).

The DNA of the CDR3 is TGTGCCAGCAGACAGGGGGCGCAGAGCAATCAGCCCCAGCATTTT. Amino acid sequence: CASRQGAQSNQPQHF. The chain couples TRBV12-3 or TRBV12-4 to TRBJ1-5; 9 bases are a match to TRBD1. The CDR3 sequence is 15 residues long. V gave up 6 bases and J gave up 1 base; unmatched junction bases: 4.